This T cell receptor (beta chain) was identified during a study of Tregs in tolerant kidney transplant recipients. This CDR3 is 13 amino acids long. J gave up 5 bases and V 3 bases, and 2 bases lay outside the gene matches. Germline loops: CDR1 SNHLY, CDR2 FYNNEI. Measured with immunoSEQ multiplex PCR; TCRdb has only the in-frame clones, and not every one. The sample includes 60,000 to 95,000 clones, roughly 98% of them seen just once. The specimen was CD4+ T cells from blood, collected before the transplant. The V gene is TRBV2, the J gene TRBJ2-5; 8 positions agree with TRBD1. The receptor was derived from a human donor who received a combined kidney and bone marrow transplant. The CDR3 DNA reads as TGTGCCAGCAGTGAGGACAGGGTGGAGACCCAGTACTTC. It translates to CASSEDRVETQYF.